Below, 17 T cell receptor beta chains from the same sample are listed, as sequenced in a study of vaccination and CD4 T cells after COVID-19. The Oncomine TCR Beta short-read assay generated sequence data from the DNA of cultured CD4+ T cells. TCRdb re-derived calls from the PCR reads in MiXCR, one entry per CDR3 protein. Of approximately 7,600 distinct CDR3 sequences in the sample, about 32% were seen once. The treatment here: roughly ten-day PBMC culture with coronavirus spike peptide pools or control peptides (ViraFEST assay). CD4+ T cells that came from the unexposed donor were collected before the COVID-19 pandemic (2011-2018). Their specific antigens are unknown. Sequencing used CD4+ T cells from blood, cultured in vitro. All receptors derive from a human donor in good health.

This sequence joins TRBV7-9 and TRBJ1-1; unclear D gene. CDR3 size: 14 residues. Germline V gene data show CDR1 as SEHNR and CDR2 as FQNEAQ (reference sequence). V lost 3 bases and J 4 bases, leaving 12 bases between the germline ends. The CDR3 protein is CASSFTMVSTEAFF. Written as DNA, the CDR3 is TGTGCCAGCAGCTTTACCATGGTATCCACTGAAGCTTTCTTT. Looking up the rest from reference TRBV7-9 and TRBJ1-1 gives the full variable domain: DTGVSQNPRHKITKRGQNVTFRCDPISEHNRLYWYRQTLGQGPEFLTYFQNEAQLEKSRLLSDRFSAERPKGSFSTLEIQRTEQGDSAMYLCASSFTMVSTEAFFGQGTRLTVV.

J is TRBJ2-5 and V is TRBV20-1, with 8 bases aligning to TRBD2. Trimming cost V 5 bases and J 7 bases; bases outside gene matches: 6. Germline V gives CDR1 DFQATT, CDR2 SNEGSKA (reference sequence). The CDR3 runs to 12 residues. CDR3 nucleotides: TGCAGTGCTGATAGCGGGGTAGGGACCCAGTACTTC. It codes for CSADSGVGTQYF.

The table lists this clonotype with a few counts. V gene TRBV20-1 combines with J gene TRBJ1-3; 9 bases fit TRBD1. The germline CDR1 and CDR2 sequences are DFQATT and SNEGSKA (reference sequence). Trimming took 3 bases from V and 4 from J; bases not matched to a gene: 7. The CDR3 spans 15 residues. This chain's CDR3 is CSASSGTGIGNTIYF. CDR3 nucleotide sequence: TGCAGTGCTAGCTCCGGGACAGGGATCGGAAACACCATATATTTT.

This clonotype was seen a few times. The chain combines TRBV20-1 with TRBJ1-5, with D tentatively TRBD1 (6 bases). With 3 bases removed from V and 5 bases from J, the gap between germline ends came to 14 bases. Germline CDR1 and CDR2: DFQATT and SNEGSKA (reference sequence). The CDR3 extends over 14 amino acids. The CDR3 reads CSARGRGDYQPQHF. The CDR3 region has the DNA TGCAGTGCTAGGGGCAGGGGTGATTATCAGCCCCAGCATTTT.

The J gene is TRBJ1-5, the V gene TRBV7-9, with D unclear. Germline CDR1 reads SEHNR; CDR2 reads FQNEAQ (reference sequence). This CDR3 is 13 amino acids long. Trimming took 2 bases from V and 6 from J, leaving 8 bases between them. The chain's CDR3 is CASSLKGFQPQHF. For the CDR3, the DNA is TGTGCCAGCAGCTTAAAAGGGTTTCAGCCCCAGCATTTT.

In this sample, this clonotype turned up a few times. This chain links TRBV5-5 with TRBJ1-2; TRBD1 aligns across 9 bases. The junction had 5 bases not matched to a gene; V was cut back by 2 bases and J by 6 bases. The CDR3 contains 14 residues. The germline V gene encodes CDR1 SGHKS and CDR2 YYEKEE (reference sequence). The CDR3 sequence: CASSFSRTGDGYTF. The CDR3, as DNA: TGTGCCAGCAGCTTCAGTAGGACAGGGGATGGCTACACCTTC.

V and J are TRBV20-1 and TRBJ2-1; 8 nucleotides match TRBD2. J was trimmed by 5 bases and V by 4 bases; bases with no gene match: 10. The CDR3 contains 15 residues. Germline-derived CDR1 and CDR2 are DFQATT and SNEGSKA (reference sequence). CDR3: CSANSPGGRDNEQFF. DNA of the CDR3: TGCAGTGCTAATTCCCCGGGGGGGAGGGACAATGAGCAGTTCTTC.

A few counts support this clonotype. The gene calls are TRBV19 and TRBJ1-2; 9 bases match TRBD1. The CDR3 runs to 14 residues. V trimming: 6 bases; J trimming: 11 bases; junction bases outside the gene matches: 13. Germline V gene data show CDR1 as LNHDA and CDR2 as SQIVND (reference sequence). In DNA, the CDR3 is TGTGCCAGTAGAAGGGACAGGGAATTGGAAGGGTACACCTTC. Amino acid sequence: CASRRDRELEGYTF.

The chain joins TRBV5-4 to TRBJ1-1, with TRBD1 matching over 7 bases. The junction had 8 bases not matched to a gene; V was cut back by 0 bases and J by 0 bases. CDR3 size: 17 residues. Germline assignment: CDR1 SGHNT and CDR2 YYREEE (reference sequence). Here the CDR3 DNA reads TGTGCCAGCAGCTTGGCCCGGGGTGACAGGGTGAACACTGAAGCTTTCTTT. This sequence encodes CASSLARGDRVNTEAFF.

The J gene is TRBJ2-5, the V gene TRBV12-3 or TRBV12-4; D is unclear. The CDR3 covers 13 residues. Trimming removed 3 bases from V and 2 bases from J, with 7 bases in between. Here the CDR3 reads CASSLWQQETQYF. In DNA form, the CDR3 reads TGTGCCAGCAGTTTGTGGCAACAAGAGACCCAGTACTTC.

CDR3 nucleotide sequence: TGTGCCAGCAGTGAAGCGGGGTGGTCAGGGTGGAACTATGGCTACACCTTC. Its translation: CASSEAGWSGWNYGYTF. The gene calls are TRBV6-1 and TRBJ1-2, with a tentative D call TRBD1 (5 bases). This CDR3 is built from 17 residues. Germline lookup yields CDR1 MNHNS and CDR2 SASEGT. V lost 0 bases and J lost 2, with 16 bases in between.

This clonotype has just a few counts. The rearrangement links TRBV10-3 to TRBJ2-3; TRBD1 matches at 8 bases. The J segment lost 2 bases and the V segment lost 2 bases, leaving 9 bases of the junction unmatched. Germline CDR1 and CDR2: ENHRY and SYGVKD. The CDR3 contains 17 residues. The CDR3 bases are TGTGCCATCAGTGAGAGGGGGACAGGAGCCATCACAGATACGCAGTATTTT. Translation gives CAISERGTGAITDTQYF.

Sample share makes this clonotype large (0.1 to 1%). V is TRBV6-1 and J is TRBJ1-2; 7 nucleotides agree with TRBD1. The germline V gene encodes CDR1 MNHNS and CDR2 SASEGT. Unmatched junction bases numbered 11, after V lost 8 bases and J lost 5 bases. The CDR3 is 14 residues long. The chain's CDR3 is CASANGQAPYGYTF. Here the CDR3 DNA reads TGTGCCAGCGCCAATGGACAGGCACCGTATGGCTACACCTTC.

This chain joins TRBV7-9 and TRBJ2-7; 11 nucleotides match TRBD1. CDR1 is SEHNR and CDR2 is FQNEAQ in the germline V gene (reference sequence). This CDR3 has 14 residues. V trimming: 5 bases; J trimming: 3 bases; junction bases outside the gene matches: 3. CDR3: CASSPDRGLYEQYF. The CDR3 DNA sequence: TGTGCCAGCAGCCCGGACAGGGGGCTCTACGAGCAGTACTTC.

This clonotype was seen more than once but under ten times. The chain couples TRBV2 to TRBJ1-1, with D unresolved. Germline V lookup: CDR1 SNHLY, CDR2 FYNNEI. This CDR3 region has 14 residues. Deletions cut 1 base from V and 1 base from J, with 7 bases between. CDR3 loop: CASSEGLRNTEAFF. CDR3 nucleotides: TGTGCCAGCAGTGAAGGTCTCAGGAACACTGAAGCTTTCTTT.

This sequence joins TRBV11-2 and TRBJ1-2, with 7 bases aligning to TRBD1. CDR3 length equals 12 residues. The germline CDR1 and CDR2 sequences are SGHAT and FQNNGV. J was trimmed by 8 bases and V by 4 bases; bases with no gene match: 4. CDR3 region: CASSSYRGGYTF. The CDR3, as DNA: TGTGCCAGCAGCTCTTACAGGGGCGGCTACACCTTC.

The gene calls are TRBV20-1 and TRBJ1-1; D remains unclear. CDR3 length: 12 residues. Trimming cost V 2 bases and J 6 bases, with 10 bases left between them. CDR1 is DFQATT, CDR2 SNEGSKA, per germline (reference sequence). The CDR3 nucleotides read TGCAGTGCTAGAATCTCCGAAGCTGAAGCTTTCTTT. Protein sequence: CSARISEAEAFF.